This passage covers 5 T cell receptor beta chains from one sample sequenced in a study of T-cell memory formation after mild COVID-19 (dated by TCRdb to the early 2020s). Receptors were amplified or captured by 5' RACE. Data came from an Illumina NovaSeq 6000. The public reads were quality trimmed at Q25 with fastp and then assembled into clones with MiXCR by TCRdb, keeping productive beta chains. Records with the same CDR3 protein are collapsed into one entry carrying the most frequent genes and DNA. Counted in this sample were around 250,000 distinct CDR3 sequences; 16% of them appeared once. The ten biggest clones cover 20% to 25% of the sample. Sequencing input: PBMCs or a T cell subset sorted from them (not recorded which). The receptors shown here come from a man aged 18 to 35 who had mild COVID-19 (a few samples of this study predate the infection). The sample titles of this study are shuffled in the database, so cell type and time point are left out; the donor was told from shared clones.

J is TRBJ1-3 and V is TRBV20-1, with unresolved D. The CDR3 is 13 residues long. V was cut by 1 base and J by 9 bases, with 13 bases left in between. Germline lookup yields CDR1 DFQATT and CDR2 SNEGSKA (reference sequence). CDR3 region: CSARVGLGGTIYF. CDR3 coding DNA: TGCAGTGCTAGAGTTGGTCTGGGAGGCACCATATATTTT.

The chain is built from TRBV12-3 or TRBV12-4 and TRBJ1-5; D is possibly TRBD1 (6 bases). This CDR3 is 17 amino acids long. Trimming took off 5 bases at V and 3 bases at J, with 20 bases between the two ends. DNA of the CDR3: TGTGCCAGCAGTCCCGTAAGGGGGAGTGGAGACAATCAGCCCCAGCATTTT. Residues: CASSPVRGSGDNQPQHF.

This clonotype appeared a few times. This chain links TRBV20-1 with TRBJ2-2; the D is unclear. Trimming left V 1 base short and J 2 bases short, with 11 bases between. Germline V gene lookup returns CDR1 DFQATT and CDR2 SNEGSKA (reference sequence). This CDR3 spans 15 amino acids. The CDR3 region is CSARVASINTGELFF. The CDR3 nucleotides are TGCAGTGCTAGAGTGGCTAGTATCAACACCGGGGAGCTGTTTTTT.

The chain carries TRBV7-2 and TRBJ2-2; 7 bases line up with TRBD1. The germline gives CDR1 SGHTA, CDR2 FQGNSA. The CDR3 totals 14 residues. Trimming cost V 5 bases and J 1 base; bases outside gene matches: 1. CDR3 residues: CASSGQENTGELFF. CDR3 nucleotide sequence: TGTGCCAGCAGCGGACAGGAGAACACCGGGGAGCTGTTTTTT.

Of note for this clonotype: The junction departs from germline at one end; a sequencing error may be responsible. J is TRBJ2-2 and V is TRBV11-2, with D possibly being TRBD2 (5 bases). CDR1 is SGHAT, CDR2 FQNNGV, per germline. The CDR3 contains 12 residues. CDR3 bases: TGTGCCAGCAGCTTTCAGACCGGGGAGCTGGTTTTT. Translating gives CASSFQTGELVF. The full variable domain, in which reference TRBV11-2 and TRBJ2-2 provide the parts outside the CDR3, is EAGVAQSPRYKIIEKRQSVAFWCNPISGHATLYWYQQILGQGPKLLIQFQNNGVVDDSQLPKDRFSAERLKGVDSTLKIQPAKLEDSAVYLCASSFQTGELVFGEGSRLTVL.